Listed below are T cell receptor gamma chains from one sample, sequenced in a study of Vδ1+ human thymocytes. TCRdb reapplied CATT to the multiplex PCR reads. The sample carries approximately 25,000 gamma-chain clones, about a fifth recorded once. Sequencing was carried out using Vdelta1+ gamma-delta thymocytes from the thymus. The receptor source for this set is a boy in the first two years of life who had congenital heart surgery. Both conserved end residues are part of each CDR3. Clone sizes are given selectively: once, few, many, or a class where the clone is expanded.

V gene: TRGV4; clone size: NA; J gene: TRGJ1/TRGJ2; CDR3 protein: CATWDGLGGYYKKLF
V gene: TRGV9; clone size: NA; J gene: TRGJ1/TRGJ2; CDR3 protein: CALWEADQGRGTKKLF
V gene: TRGV9; clone size: few; J gene: TRGJ1/TRGJ2; CDR3 protein: CAFRPYYKKLF
V gene: TRGV3; clone size: NA; J gene: TRGJ1/TRGJ2; CDR3 protein: CATWILNYYKKLF
V gene: TRGV9; clone size: few; J gene: TRGJ1/TRGJ2; CDR3 protein: CALWLYYKKLF
V gene: TRGV9; clone size: NA; J gene: TRGJ1/TRGJ2; CDR3 protein: CALWEYTKKLF
V gene: TRGV9; clone size: few; J gene: TRGJ1/TRGJ2; CDR3 protein: CALWEDHLNYYKKLF
V gene: TRGV9; clone size: NA; J gene: TRGJ1/TRGJ2; CDR3 protein: CALWDPTRMGYKKLF
V gene: TRGV2; clone size: few; J gene: TRGJ1/TRGJ2; CDR3 protein: CATWVFSVKLF
V gene: TRGV2; clone size: NA; J gene: TRGJ1/TRGJ2; CDR3 protein: CATWDGHFGPYSEKLF
V gene: TRGV3; clone size: few; J gene: TRGJ1/TRGJ2; CDR3 protein: CATWDIPYKKLF
V gene: TRGV4; clone size: few; J gene: TRGJ1/TRGJ2; CDR3 protein: CATWDGEKLF
V gene: TRGV9; clone size: few; J gene: TRGJ1/TRGJ2; CDR3 protein: CALWNHYYKKLF
V gene: TRGV2; clone size: NA; J gene: TRGJP1; CDR3 protein: CATWDGHGNTTGWFKIF
V gene: TRGV5; clone size: few; J gene: TRGJ1/TRGJ2; CDR3 protein: CATWDRPRGIGGEKLF
V gene: TRGV3; clone size: NA; J gene: TRGJ1/TRGJ2; CDR3 protein: CATWDRRRKLF
V gene: TRGV5; clone size: few; J gene: TRGJP2; CDR3 protein: CATWDAGHSSDWIKTF
V gene: TRGV2; clone size: few; J gene: TRGJ1/TRGJ2; CDR3 protein: CATWEGRDYKKLF
V gene: TRGV5; clone size: NA; J gene: TRGJ1/TRGJ2; CDR3 protein: CATFANYYKKLF
V gene: TRGV2; clone size: few; J gene: TRGJ1/TRGJ2; CDR3 protein: CATWDGPKSNYYKKLF
V gene: TRGV5; clone size: NA; J gene: TRGJ1/TRGJ2; CDR3 protein: CATWDRPRKLF
V gene: TRGV9; clone size: few; J gene: TRGJ1/TRGJ2; CDR3 protein: CALWEEGDYKKLF
V gene: TRGV9; clone size: NA; J gene: TRGJ1/TRGJ2; CDR3 protein: CALWEVIYYKKLF
V gene: TRGV5; clone size: few; J gene: TRGJP1; CDR3 protein: CATWDTLQGWFKIF
V gene: TRGV9; clone size: few; J gene: TRGJP1; CDR3 protein: CALWDMTGWFKIF
V gene: TRGV4; clone size: NA; J gene: TRGJ1/TRGJ2; CDR3 protein: CATWDDRYYKKLF
V gene: TRGV5; clone size: NA; J gene: TRGJP2; CDR3 protein: CATWDSRGDSDWIKTF
V gene: TRGV8; clone size: few; J gene: TRGJ1/TRGJ2; CDR3 protein: CATWDSRYYKKLF
V gene: TRGV2; clone size: NA; J gene: TRGJ1/TRGJ2; CDR3 protein: CATWDLNSNYYKKLF